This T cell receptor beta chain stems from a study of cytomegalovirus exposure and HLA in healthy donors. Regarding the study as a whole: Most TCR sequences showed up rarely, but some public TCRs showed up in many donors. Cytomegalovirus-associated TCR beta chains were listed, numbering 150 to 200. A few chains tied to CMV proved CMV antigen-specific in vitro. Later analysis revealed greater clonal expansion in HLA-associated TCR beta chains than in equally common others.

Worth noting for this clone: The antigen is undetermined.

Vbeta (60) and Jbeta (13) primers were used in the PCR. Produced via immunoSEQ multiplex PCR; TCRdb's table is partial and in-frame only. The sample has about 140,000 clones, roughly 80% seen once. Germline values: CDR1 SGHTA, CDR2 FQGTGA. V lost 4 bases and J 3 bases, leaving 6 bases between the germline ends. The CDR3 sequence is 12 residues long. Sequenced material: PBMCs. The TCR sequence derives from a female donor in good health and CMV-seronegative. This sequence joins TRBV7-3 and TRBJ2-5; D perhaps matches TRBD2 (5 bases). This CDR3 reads CASSSGEETQYF. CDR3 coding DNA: TGTGCCAGCAGCTCCGGGGAAGAGACCCAGTACTTC. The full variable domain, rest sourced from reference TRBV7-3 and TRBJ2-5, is GAGVSQTPSNKVTEKGKYVELRCDPISGHTALYWYRQSLGQGPEFLIYFQGTGAADDSGLPNDRFFAVRPEGSVSTLKIQRTERGDSAVYLCASSSGEETQYFGPGTRLLVL.